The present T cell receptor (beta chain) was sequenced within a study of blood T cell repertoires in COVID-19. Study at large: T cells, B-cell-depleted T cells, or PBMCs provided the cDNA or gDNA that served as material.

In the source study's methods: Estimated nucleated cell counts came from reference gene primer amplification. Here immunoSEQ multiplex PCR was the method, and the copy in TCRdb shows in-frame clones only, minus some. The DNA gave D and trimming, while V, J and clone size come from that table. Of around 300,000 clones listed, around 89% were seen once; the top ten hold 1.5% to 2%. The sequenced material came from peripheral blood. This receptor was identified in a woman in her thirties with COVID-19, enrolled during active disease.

CDR3 in DNA: TGTGCCAGCAGGCCGGGACTAGCGGGGGCCCTTAGCACAGATACGCAGTATTTT. Translation: CASRPGLAGALSTDTQYF. The genes are TRBV2 and TRBJ2-3; 14 bases agree with TRBD2. The CDR3 extends over 18 amino acids. After removal of 6 bases from V and 0 bases from J, the junction contained 8 bases not matched to a gene. Germline V lookup: CDR1 SNHLY, CDR2 FYNNEI.